This record looks at one T cell receptor beta chain sequence and its context. Its antigen is undetermined. The entry originates in a study of siplizumab effects on memory and regulatory T cells. The assay was immunoSEQ multiplex PCR, and TCRdb's table has in-frame clones only and misses some. Here the sample spans more than 95,000 clones, approximately 94% being singletons. The V end lost 2 bases, the J end lost 6 bases, and 4 bases lay between the germline ends. CDR1 and CDR2 from the germline V gene are DFQATT and SNEGSKA (reference sequence). The CDR3 is 10 residues long. General study findings and limits: The study did not confirm that proliferating Tregs from siplizumab cultures were suppressive. The naive T cell population seemed more diverse than memory cells and seemed a major contributor to the alloresponse. Siplizumab significantly brought down the alloreactive sequences that trace back to unstimulated CD4+ memory cells.

The chain uses TRBV20-1 and TRBJ1-1; D gene unclear. The clonotype comes from a human donor in good health. Sequencing used CD4+ T cells sorted from blood. The CDR3 DNA is TGCAGTGCTAGAAAAGCTGAAGCTTTCTTT. Its protein product is CSARKAEAFF.